One sample yielded the 21 T cell receptor beta chains listed below, sequenced in a study of technical replicates of blood from a few donors. Method: immunoSEQ multiplex PCR; TCRdb's copy keeps in-frame clones and lacks some. The sample records about 59,000 clones, approximately 92% being singletons. Sequencing used PBMCs. The origin of the receptors is a human donor in good health. Some clones in this sample may be carry-over from other donors' samples.

The chain is built from TRBV20-1 and TRBJ1-1; 9 bases line up with TRBD1. Germline lookup yields CDR1 DFQATT and CDR2 SNEGSKA (reference sequence). CDR3 length: 9 residues. The CDR3 is CSVTGGAFF. The CDR3 DNA is TGCAGCGTTACAGGGGGCGCTTTCTTT.

The chain joins TRBV5-1 to TRBJ2-5; 7 nucleotides line up with TRBD1. This CDR3 spans 16 amino acids. The V and J ends lost 4 bases and 1 base, in that order; junction bases with no gene match: 10. Germline V gene lookup returns CDR1 SGHRS and CDR2 YFSETQ. CDR3 residues: CASSRALTGTQETQYF. The CDR3 DNA is TGCGCCAGCAGCCGGGCACTGACAGGGACCCAAGAGACCCAGTACTTC.

In this sample, this clone turned up once. V and J are TRBV4-2 and TRBJ2-3; D unresolved. Between the trimmed V and J ends, which lost 0 bases and 4 bases, there was a span of 11 bases. This CDR3 region has 15 residues. The V gene's germline CDR1 is LGHNA and CDR2 YNFKEQ. The CDR3 loop reads CASSQDPGLPDTQYF. CDR3 bases: TGTGCCAGCAGCCAAGATCCAGGCCTCCCAGATACGCAGTATTTT.

The rearrangement uses TRBV5-4 and TRBJ2-7; a weak D match, TRBD2 (6 bases). The germline CDR1 and CDR2 sequences are SGHNT and YYREEE (reference sequence). CDR3 length equals 12 residues. The germline V and J ends were trimmed by 1 base and 9 bases, with 11 bases remaining between them. In nucleotides, the CDR3 is TGTGCCAGCAGCTTGCGGGACTCTAGGCAGTACTTC. Residues: CASSLRDSRQYF.

The J gene is TRBJ2-3, the V gene TRBV7-9; TRBD2 is a possible D gene (6 bases). CDR1 is SEHNR, CDR2 FQNEAQ, per germline (reference sequence). CDR3 size: 15 residues. V was clipped by 2 bases and J by 4 bases, with 13 bases between them. The CDR3 DNA is TGTGCCAGCAGCTTAAGTACTAGCAAGGCAGATACGCAGTATTTT. This codes for CASSLSTSKADTQYF.

The chain couples TRBV10-3 to TRBJ2-3; TRBD2 matches 10 bases. V shed 4 bases and J 1 base; nucleotides not matched to a gene: 5. The CDR3 has 16 amino acids. Per the germline V gene, CDR1 is ENHRY and CDR2 is SYGVKD. CDR3 sequence: CAISGASGGRTDTQYF. In DNA form, the CDR3 reads TGTGCCATCAGTGGGGCTAGCGGGGGCCGCACAGATACGCAGTATTTT.

The chain recombines TRBV29-1 with TRBJ1-3; no clear D gene. The ends were cut back, 4 bases at V and 4 bases at J, with 8 bases in the middle. CDR1 and CDR2 (germline): SQVTM, ANQGSEA. This CDR3 comprises 12 residues. The CDR3 nucleotides read TGCAGCGTTGGGGCATCAGGAAACACCATATATTTT. This encodes CSVGASGNTIYF.

V is TRBV28 and J is TRBJ2-5; 12 nucleotides match TRBD2. This CDR3 is built from 16 residues. V was pared by 5 bases and J by 1 base, with 5 bases of the junction left unmatched. CDR1 and CDR2 (germline): MDHEN, SYDVKM. This CDR3 is CASSPETSGGQETQYF. The CDR3 bases are TGTGCCAGCAGTCCCGAGACTAGCGGGGGCCAAGAGACCCAGTACTTC.

The rearrangement joins TRBV10-3 to TRBJ2-2; TRBD2 might be the D (5 bases). Trimming pared 1 base from V and 1 base from J, leaving 7 bases between. Germline V gene data show CDR1 as ENHRY and CDR2 as SYGVKD. The CDR3 length is 15 residues. The CDR3 DNA reads as TGTGCCATCAGTGAGTACGGGATGAACACCGGGGAGCTGTTTTTT. Translating gives CAISEYGMNTGELFF.

The CDR3 spells CASSAGANEKLFF. CDR3 DNA sequence: TGCGCCAGCAGCGCGGGGGCTAATGAAAAACTGTTTTTT. This rearrangement joins TRBV5-1 to TRBJ1-4; D possibly corresponds to TRBD1 (5 bases). The ends were cut back, 4 bases at V and 3 bases at J, with 7 bases in the middle. Germline CDR1 SGHRS, CDR2 YFSETQ. The CDR3 runs to 13 residues. Filled out from reference TRBV5-1 and TRBJ1-4, the complete variable domain reads KAGVTQTPRYLIKTRGQQVTLSCSPISGHRSVSWYQQTPGQGLQFLFEYFSETQRNKGNFPGRFSGRQFSNSRSEMNVSTLELGDSALYLCASSAGANEKLFFGSGTQLSVL.

This chain's CDR3 is CASSSLAGGHEQYF. The CDR3 coding sequence is TGTGCCAGCAGCTCGCTAGCGGGGGGGCACGAGCAGTACTTC. This chain connects TRBV11-2 to TRBJ2-7; TRBD2 matches at 12 bases. Looked up from germline, CDR1 is SGHAT and CDR2 is FQNNGV. The CDR3 is 14 residues long. Germline trimming cut 4 bases from V and 5 bases from J; bases unmatched to any gene: 3.

This rearrangement joins TRBV5-6 to TRBJ2-4, with 7 positions matching TRBD1. J was trimmed by 0 bases and V by 3 bases; bases with no gene match: 12. The CDR3 totals 18 residues. Germline loops: CDR1 SGHDT, CDR2 YYEEEE. The CDR3 DNA reads TGTGCCAGCAGCTCCGGACAGGACGAAACCCTAGCCAAAAACATTCAGTACTTC. Amino acids: CASSSGQDETLAKNIQYF.

This chain connects TRBV11-3 to TRBJ2-7; D gene uncertain. CDR1 and CDR2 (germline): SGHNT, YENEEA. Trimming pared 3 bases from V and 3 bases from J, leaving 9 bases between. This CDR3 region has 13 residues. The CDR3 coding sequence is TGTGCCAGCAGCTTTGGAGAATTCTACGAGCAGTACTTC. Residues: CASSFGEFYEQYF.

The CDR3 protein is CASSLMRQSQETQYF. The CDR3 nucleotides are TGTGCCAGCAGTTTAATGCGACAGAGCCAAGAGACCCAGTACTTC. The J gene is TRBJ2-5, the V gene TRBV27, with TRBD1 as a possible D gene (5 bases). CDR1 and CDR2 from the germline V gene are MNHEY and SMNVEV (reference sequence). The ends were cut back, 2 bases at V and 1 base at J, with 11 bases in the middle. The length of the CDR3 is 15 residues.

The V call is TRBV4-1, the J call TRBJ1-2; D gene unclear. Trimming removed 0 bases at V and 10 bases at J, with 9 bases between. CDR1 MGHRA and CDR2 YSYEKL come from the germline V gene. CDR3 size: 12 residues. DNA for the CDR3: TGCGCCAGCAGCCAAGATGGCAGATACTACACCTTC. Translated: CASSQDGRYYTF.

This chain joins TRBV7-2 and TRBJ2-1, with 10 bases lining up with TRBD2. The CDR3 covers 15 residues. Germline V gene sequence: CDR1 SGHTA, CDR2 FQGNSA. Losses at the gene ends were 5 bases for V and 2 bases for J; bases not matched to a gene: 3. CDR3 coding DNA: TGTGCCAGCAGCGCCAGCGGGGGGGCCTACAATGAGCAGTTCTTC. As protein: CASSASGGAYNEQFF.

This rearrangement joins TRBV2 to TRBJ2-2, with D perhaps matching TRBD1 (5 bases). The germline CDR1 and CDR2 sequences are SNHLY and FYNNEI. Deletions cut 5 bases from V and 6 bases from J, with 13 bases between. This CDR3 region has 14 residues. The CDR3: CASSNNLGAGELFF. DNA of the CDR3: TGTGCCAGCAGTAATAATCTAGGGGCCGGGGAGCTGTTTTTT.

In DNA form, the CDR3 reads TGCAGCGTCGGGGGGCCGTACAATGAGCAGTTCTTC. It specifies CSVGGPYNEQFF. This chain links TRBV29-1 with TRBJ2-1, with a possible D match to TRBD2 (7 bases). CDR3 length equals 12 residues. Trimming took off 6 bases at V and 4 bases at J, with 10 bases between the two ends. The germline V gene has CDR1 SQVTM and CDR2 ANQGSEA.

This clone was counted only a few times. The chain joins TRBV30 to TRBJ2-2, with 11 bases fitting TRBD1. Germline V gene sequence: CDR1 GTSNPN, CDR2 SVGIG (reference sequence). This CDR3 comprises 14 residues. With 8 bases clipped from V and 6 bases from J, the junction kept 8 bases outside the gene matches. Here the CDR3 reads CAGTGGTGSGELFF. CDR3 coding DNA: TGTGCCGGGACAGGGGGGACTGGGTCCGGGGAGCTGTTTTTT.

The rearrangement joins TRBV7-2 to TRBJ2-5; 12 bases are a match to TRBD1. The CDR3 is 16 amino acids. The germline CDR1 and CDR2 sequences are SGHTA and FQGNSA. J lost 4 bases, V lost 7 bases, and 10 bases had no gene match. CDR3 coding DNA: TGTGCCAGCACCAATATCCGGGACAGGGGGCGAGAGACCCAGTACTTC. It specifies CASTNIRDRGRETQYF.

V gene TRBV5-5 combines with J gene TRBJ1-6, with 9 bases fitting TRBD1. The germline V gene has CDR1 SGHKS and CDR2 YYEKEE (reference sequence). Losses at the gene ends were 0 bases for V and 11 bases for J; bases not matched to a gene: 9. The CDR3 is made up of 16 amino acids. As DNA, the CDR3 is TGTGCCAGCAGCTTGGAGGGACAGGGAGAGTGGACACCCCTCCACTTT. This codes for CASSLEGQGEWTPLHF.